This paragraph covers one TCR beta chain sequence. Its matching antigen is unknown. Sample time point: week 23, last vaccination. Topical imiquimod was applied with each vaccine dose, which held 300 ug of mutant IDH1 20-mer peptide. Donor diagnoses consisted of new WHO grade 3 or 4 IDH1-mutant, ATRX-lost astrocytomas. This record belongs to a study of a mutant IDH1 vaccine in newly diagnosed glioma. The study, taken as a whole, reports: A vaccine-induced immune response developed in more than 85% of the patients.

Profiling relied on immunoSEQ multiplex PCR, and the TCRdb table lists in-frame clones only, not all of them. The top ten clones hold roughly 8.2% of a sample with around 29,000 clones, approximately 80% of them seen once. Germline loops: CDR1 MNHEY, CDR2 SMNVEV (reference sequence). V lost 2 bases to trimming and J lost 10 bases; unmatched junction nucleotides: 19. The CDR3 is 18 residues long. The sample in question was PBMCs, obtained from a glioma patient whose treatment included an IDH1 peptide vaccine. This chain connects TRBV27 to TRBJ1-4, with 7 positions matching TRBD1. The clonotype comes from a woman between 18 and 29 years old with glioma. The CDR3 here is CASSLRQGGAAGGGKLFF. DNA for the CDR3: TGTGCCAGCAGTTTAAGACAGGGAGGGGCTGCTGGGGGTGGAAAACTGTTTTTT.